The 8 T cell receptor beta chains presented below share a single source sample, sequenced in a study of OX40 agonist ivuxolimab in advanced cancers. Here immunoSEQ multiplex PCR was the method, and the copy in TCRdb shows in-frame clones only, minus some. Found here are some 66,000 clones, 77% of them singletons; the top ten hold about 1.6%. The source was CD4+ or CD8+ T cells sorted from blood, collected in a trial of the OX40 agonist ivuxolimab. The receptors stem from an adult with an advanced solid tumor such as melanoma, head and neck, liver or kidney cancer.

J is TRBJ2-1 and V is TRBV5-8; D uncertain. V gave up 2 bases and J gave up 4 bases, with 1 base separating them. Germline V gene data show CDR1 as SGHTS and CDR2 as YDEGEE. CDR3 size: 11 residues. The CDR3 protein is CASSFYNEQFF. In DNA form, the CDR3 reads TGTGCCAGCAGCTTTTACAATGAGCAGTTCTTC.

The chain combines TRBV19 with TRBJ1-3, with TRBD1 identical over 7 bases. CDR3 size: 10 residues. Germline CDR1 LNHDA, CDR2 SQIVND (reference sequence). Trimming removed 8 bases from V and 10 bases from J; junction bases left unmatched: 2. In nucleotides, the CDR3 is TGTGCCAGTGGGACAGTTACCATATATTTT. Translated: CASGTVTIYF.

CDR3 region: CASSEGTGGDDQPQHF. In DNA form, the CDR3 reads TGTGCCAGCAGTGAAGGGACAGGGGGAGATGATCAGCCCCAGCATTTT. The V call is TRBV6-1, the J call TRBJ1-5; TRBD1 matches at 10 bases. The germline V gene has CDR1 MNHNS and CDR2 SASEGT. The length of the CDR3 is 16 residues. V was clipped by 1 base and J by 5 bases; unmatched bases: 5.

The rearrangement joins TRBV5-1 to TRBJ2-5; 14 bases agree with TRBD2. The V and J ends lost 4 bases and 3 bases, in that order; junction bases with no gene match: 5. CDR1 is SGHRS and CDR2 is YFSETQ in the germline V gene. The CDR3 sequence is 16 residues long. The CDR3 nucleotides read TGCGCCAGCAGCCCTGGGACTAGCGGGGGCAAAGAGACCCAGTACTTC. Residues: CASSPGTSGGKETQYF.

The genes are TRBV7-8 and TRBJ1-1; no clear D gene. V lost 5 bases and J 0 bases, leaving 10 bases between the germline ends. This CDR3 is built from 14 residues. Germline values: CDR1 SGHVS, CDR2 FQNEAQ. CDR3 sequence reads: CASSLGTMNTEAFF. The CDR3 DNA reads TGTGCCAGCAGCCTGGGAACCATGAACACTGAAGCTTTCTTT.

The V call is TRBV5-1, the J call TRBJ2-3; tentative D call: TRBD2 (6 bases). The CDR3 has 14 residues. Trimming removed 6 bases from V and 2 bases from J, with 13 bases in between. Germline V gene sequence: CDR1 SGHRS, CDR2 YFSETQ. CDR3 nucleotides: TGCGCCAGCACCGCCTCTAGCGTCACAGATACGCAGTATTTT. It yields the protein CASTASSVTDTQYF.

The chain employs TRBV28 and TRBJ2-5; D unresolved. The CDR3 is made up of 15 amino acids. Germline V CDR1 and CDR2: MDHEN, SYDVKM. V gave up 3 bases and J gave up 9 bases, with 20 bases separating them. CDR3 DNA: TGTGCCAGCAGTTTGGCGGACCGAAATTTCTTGGCCCAGTACTTC. Translating gives CASSLADRNFLAQYF.

V gene TRBV10-1 combines with J gene TRBJ2-7; TRBD2 is a possible D gene (6 bases). The germline V gene encodes CDR1 WNHNN and CDR2 SYGVQD (reference sequence). The CDR3 is 14 residues long. The ends were cut back, 4 bases at V and 5 bases at J, with 15 bases in the middle. The CDR3 loop reads CASSATSGFHEQYF. Here the CDR3 DNA reads TGCGCCAGCAGTGCGACTAGTGGTTTCCACGAGCAGTACTTC.